The 18 T cell receptor beta chains below come from one sample, sequenced in a study of circulating and synovial CD4+ cells in juvenile arthritis. Produced via immunoSEQ multiplex PCR; TCRdb's table is partial and in-frame only. The table shows under 35,000 clones, with 93% occurring only once. Sequencing was carried out using CD4+ T cells from blood. Receptor source: a human donor with juvenile idiopathic arthritis.

This clone was detected once. This rearrangement joins TRBV5-1 to TRBJ2-1; no clear D. Between the trimmed V and J ends, which lost 2 bases and 7 bases, there was a span of 4 bases. This CDR3 has 11 residues. Germline V lookup: CDR1 SGHRS, CDR2 YFSETQ. CDR3 coding DNA: TGCGCCAGCAGCTTCAAAAATGAGCAGTTCTTC. Translation gives CASSFKNEQFF.

The chain joins TRBV7-9 to TRBJ1-2; D is undetermined. V was cut by 2 bases and J by 4 bases, with 5 bases left in between. In germline, CDR1 is SEHNR, CDR2 FQNEAQ (reference sequence). The CDR3 has 12 residues. CDR3 nucleotide sequence: TGTGCCAGCAGCTTAACTGCCTATGGCTACACCTTC. Encoded protein: CASSLTAYGYTF.

The rearrangement uses TRBV5-4 and TRBJ1-5; D ambiguous. The V gene lost 4 bases and the J gene lost 7 bases, with 33 bases spanning the gap. From germline, CDR1 is SGHNT and CDR2 YYREEE (reference sequence). The CDR3 contains 20 residues. The DNA of the CDR3 is TGTGCCAGCAGCGTAAACACCCCGCGACTCGGATTTGTCTATCGGCAGCCCCAGCATTTT. Translated, it gives CASSVNTPRLGFVYRQPQHF.

About this clone itself: Other DNA sequences in the same sample also yield this CDR3. The V gene is TRBV27, the J gene TRBJ2-5; D gene ambiguous. Germline loops: CDR1 MNHEY, CDR2 SMNVEV (reference sequence). This CDR3 comprises 15 residues. Trimming left V 5 bases short and J 1 base short, with 14 bases between. The CDR3 sequence: CASSPYSSRQETQYF. As DNA, the CDR3 is TGTGCCAGCAGTCCCTACAGCTCCCGCCAAGAGACCCAGTACTTC.

The chain carries TRBV9 and TRBJ2-1, with 12 bases fitting TRBD1. The trim removed 3 bases at V and 7 bases at J, leaving 11 bases unmatched. Per the germline V gene, CDR1 is SGDLS and CDR2 is YYNGEE. The CDR3 is 17 amino acids. DNA for the CDR3: TGTGCCAGCAGCGCTATCCCCCGGGACAGGGGGCGAAATGAGCAGTTCTTC. This gives the protein CASSAIPRDRGRNEQFF. The full variable domain, rest sourced from reference TRBV9 and TRBJ2-1, is DSGVTQTPKHLITATGQRVTLRCSPRSGDLSVYWYQQSLDQGLQFLIQYYNGEERAKGNILERFSAQQFPDLHSELNLSSLELGDSALYFCASSAIPRDRGRNEQFFGPGTRLTVL.

J is TRBJ2-1 and V is TRBV6-1, with TRBD2 as a possible D gene (5 bases). The length of the CDR3 is 15 residues. CDR1 is MNHNS and CDR2 is SASEGT in the germline V gene. V was clipped by 6 bases and J by 4 bases, with 16 bases between them. CDR3 DNA: TGTGCCAGCAGATCAAGTCCCACTAGTTACAATGAGCAGTTCTTC. Translated, it gives CASRSSPTSYNEQFF.

Only a few counts were recorded for this clone. The CDR3 region is CASSPGAGGNQPQHF. CDR3 DNA sequence: TGTGCCAGCTCACCAGGGGCCGGCGGCAATCAGCCCCAGCATTTT. The chain has TRBV18 and TRBJ1-5, with D perhaps TRBD1 (5 bases). V gave up 2 bases and J gave up 2 bases, with 10 bases separating them. CDR3 length: 15 amino acids. CDR1 KGHSH and CDR2 LQKENI come from the germline V gene.

This rearrangement joins TRBV19 to TRBJ1-5; TRBD1 might be the D (6 bases). Germline V lookup: CDR1 LNHDA, CDR2 SQIVND (reference sequence). The germline V and J ends were trimmed by 6 bases and 0 bases, with 12 bases remaining between them. The CDR3 contains 15 residues. This CDR3 reads CASRDRLYSNQPQHF. The CDR3 region has the DNA TGTGCCAGTAGGGACAGACTCTATAGCAATCAGCCCCAGCATTTT.

The chain employs TRBV6-4 and TRBJ1-4; D is ambiguous. Germline V gene data show CDR1 as MRHNA and CDR2 as SNTAGT. Trimming stripped 6 bases from V and 4 bases from J, with 9 bases between. The CDR3 length is 13 residues. The CDR3 nucleotides read TGTGCCAGCAGGCAGATGATTAATGAAAAACTGTTTTTT. This codes for CASRQMINEKLFF.

V usage is TRBV5-4 and J usage is TRBJ2-5; possibly TRBD1 for D (6 bases). The ends were cut back, 7 bases at V and 4 bases at J, with 11 bases in the middle. The CDR3 is made up of 12 amino acids. The V gene's germline CDR1 is SGHNT and CDR2 YYREEE (reference sequence). The CDR3 is CASQGFAETQYF. In nucleotides, the CDR3 is TGTGCCAGCCAGGGGTTTGCAGAGACCCAGTACTTC.

The chain carries TRBV6-1 and TRBJ2-7, with TRBD2 as a possible D gene (5 bases). Germline loops: CDR1 MNHNS, CDR2 SASEGT. V lost 8 bases and J lost 2, with 16 bases in between. The CDR3 has 14 amino acids. The CDR3 region has the DNA TGTGCCAGCTTGTTGGACGGGATGGCCTACGAGCAGTACTTC. Translation: CASLLDGMAYEQYF.

This clone came up a few times. In DNA, the CDR3 is TGTGCCACCAGCCCTCGAGGACAGGGTGGCAATCAGCCCCAGCATTTT. It translates to CATSPRGQGGNQPQHF. This chain connects TRBV15 to TRBJ1-5, with 8 bases matching TRBD1. CDR3 length: 16 amino acids. CDR1 and CDR2 from the germline V gene are LNHNV and YYDKDF (reference sequence). After removal of 5 bases from V and 2 bases from J, the junction contained 8 bases not matched to a gene. Filled out from reference TRBV15 and TRBJ1-5, the complete variable domain reads DAMVIQNPRYQVTQFGKPVTLSCSQTLNHNVMYWYQQKSSQAPKLLFHYYDKDFNNEADTPDNFQSRRPNTSFCFLDIRSPGLGDTAMYLCATSPRGQGGNQPQHFGDGTRLSIL.

The V gene is TRBV5-1, the J gene TRBJ2-5, with D possibly TRBD1 on 6 matching bases. Trimming stripped 0 bases from V and 3 bases from J, with 9 bases between. The CDR3 loop spans 14 amino acids. Germline CDR1 SGHRS, CDR2 YFSETQ. The DNA of the CDR3 is TGCGCCAGCAGCTTGGAACGGACAGAAGAGACCCAGTACTTC. Amino acids: CASSLERTEETQYF.

V usage is TRBV5-5 and J usage is TRBJ1-5; perhaps TRBD1 as D (6 bases). Per germline, CDR1 SGHKS and CDR2 YYEKEE (reference sequence). V was trimmed by 4 bases and J by 5 bases, leaving 22 bases between them. The CDR3 totals 17 residues. CDR3 residues: CASSRSGHEFPDQPQHF. CDR3 sequence (DNA): TGTGCCAGCAGCAGATCGGGACACGAATTTCCTGATCAGCCCCAGCATTTT.

The chain carries TRBV30 and TRBJ2-7; D is possibly TRBD2 (6 bases). CDR1 and CDR2 (germline): GTSNPN, SVGIG (reference sequence). The CDR3 totals 11 residues. CDR3 DNA sequence: TGTGCTCTCGGGGGCTCCTACGAGCAGTACTTC. Protein sequence: CALGGSYEQYF.

The chain uses TRBV2 and TRBJ2-1; 7 bases match TRBD1. The CDR3 sequence is 17 residues long. CDR1 is SNHLY and CDR2 is FYNNEI in the germline V gene. After removal of 6 bases from V and 0 bases from J, the junction contained 11 bases not matched to a gene. CDR3 sequence: CASRSRVGQSSYNEQFF. The DNA of the CDR3 is TGTGCCAGCAGATCCCGTGTGGGACAGAGCTCCTACAATGAGCAGTTCTTC.

The chain is built from TRBV9 and TRBJ2-5, with D perhaps TRBD2 (5 bases). The CDR3 totals 14 residues. Germline loops: CDR1 SGDLS, CDR2 YYNGEE. Trimming removed 0 bases at V and 3 bases at J, with 9 bases between. CDR3 sequence (DNA): TGTGCCAGCAGCGTAGCAGCGGCGAAAGAGACCCAGTACTTC. Translating gives CASSVAAAKETQYF.

V is TRBV6-1 and J is TRBJ2-5; D unresolved. Germline assignment: CDR1 MNHNS and CDR2 SASEGT. The CDR3 is made up of 13 amino acids. V was pared by 5 bases and J by 5 bases, with 12 bases between. Here the CDR3 reads CASSTQPRETQYF. The CDR3 DNA follows: TGTGCCAGCAGTACCCAACCTAGGGAGACCCAGTACTTC.